One TCR beta chain is described in this entry. Antigen: not known. Assay used: immunoSEQ multiplex PCR; TCRdb lists only in-frame clones, some missing. This sample has about 73,000 clones; roughly 95% occur once, and the top ten carry approximately 3.3%. This specimen belongs to a study of cytomegalovirus exposure and HLA in healthy donors. Study summary: The same platform used for the roughly 600 first-cohort repertoires was also used for the 120 or so validation repertoires, as a later analysis reported.

The CDR3 contains 11 residues. The V end was cut by 0 bases, the J end by 8 bases, with 5 bases between. Germline V gene lookup returns CDR1 SGHRS and CDR2 YFSETQ. Findings and caveats of the study: Many donors shared some public TCRs, even though most TCR sequences were rare. In vitro confirmation showed three CMV-associated chains to be CMV antigen specific. Cytomegalovirus-associated status was assigned to 150 or so TCR beta chains.

This chain uses TRBV5-1 with TRBJ1-2; D is uncertain. The sequence derives from a man younger than 35 in good health and CMV-seronegative. Sequencing was carried out using PBMCs. In DNA form, the CDR3 reads TGCGCCAGCAGCTTGGGGGCGGGCTACACCTTC. Translation: CASSLGAGYTF.